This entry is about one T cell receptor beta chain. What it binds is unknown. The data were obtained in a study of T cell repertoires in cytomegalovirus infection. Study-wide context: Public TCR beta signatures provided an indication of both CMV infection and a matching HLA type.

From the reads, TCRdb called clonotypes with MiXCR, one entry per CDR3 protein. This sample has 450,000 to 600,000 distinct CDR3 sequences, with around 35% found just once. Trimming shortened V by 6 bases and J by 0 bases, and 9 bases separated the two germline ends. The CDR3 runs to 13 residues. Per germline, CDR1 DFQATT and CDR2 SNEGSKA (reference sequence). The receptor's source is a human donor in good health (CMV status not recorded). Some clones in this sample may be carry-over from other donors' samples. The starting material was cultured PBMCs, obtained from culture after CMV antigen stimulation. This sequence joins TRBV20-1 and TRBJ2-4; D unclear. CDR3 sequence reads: CSASQLAKNIQYF. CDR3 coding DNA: TGCAGTGCCAGTCAGCTAGCCAAAAACATTCAGTACTTC.